Listed here is a single TCR beta chain. The antigen remains undetermined. Germline loops: CDR1 SGHRS, CDR2 YFSETQ. The CDR3 loop spans 16 amino acids. V gave up 2 bases and J gave up 3 bases, with 17 bases separating them. This entry is derived from a study of cytomegalovirus exposure and HLA in healthy donors. About the research overall: A previous analysis identified around 120 million unique TCR beta sequences derived from around 180 million T cells.

PCR amplification relied on 60 Vbeta primers (plus 13 Jbeta primers). Only in-frame clones appear in the TCRdb table, and some are missing; sequencing was by immunoSEQ multiplex PCR. Altogether around 160,000 clones are present, around 77% being singletons, with the ten largest covering over 0.95%. General study findings and limits: Donor immune exposure was known only as CMV serostatus. Through in vitro validation, a few CMV-associated chains were shown to be specific for CMV antigens.

The chain carries TRBV5-1 and TRBJ1-1; tentative D call: TRBD1 (5 bases). Material: PBMCs. The TCR sequence derives from a woman aged 40 to 50 in good health and CMV-seronegative. The chain's CDR3 is CASSFGRGGGDTEAFF. The CDR3, as DNA: TGCGCCAGCAGCTTTGGGAGGGGCGGGGGGGACACTGAAGCTTTCTTT.